A single sample is the source of the 21 T cell receptor beta chains below, sequenced in a study of regulatory and conventional T cells in RAG deficiency. The table came from immunoSEQ multiplex PCR; TCRdb's copy has only in-frame clones and leaves some out. The sample lists about 46,000 clones, over 80% occurring once. Conventional CD4+ T cells were sorted from blood as CD25-low CD127-high cells. This same sample was also taken into another study, of regulatory T cells. That report adds: The PCR used 52 TRBV and 13 TRBJ primers.

Material for sequencing was CD4+ effector T cells sorted from blood. Receptor source: a human donor in good health.

The chain links TRBV13 to TRBJ1-3, with TRBD1 as a possible D gene (6 bases). Trimming stripped 0 bases from V and 4 bases from J, with 13 bases between. The CDR3 is 16 amino acids. The germline CDR1 and CDR2 sequences are PRHDT and FYEKMQ (reference sequence). CDR3 nucleotide sequence: TGTGCCAGCAGCTTAGGCCTAACAGGGATGGGAAACACCATATATTTT. The encoded protein is CASSLGLTGMGNTIYF.

The CDR3 region has the DNA TGTGCCAGCAGCCCCTCCTACAATGAGCAGTTCTTC. Protein: CASSPSYNEQFF. The J gene is TRBJ2-1, the V gene TRBV14; D is ambiguous. Germline V CDR1 and CDR2: SGHDN, FVKESK. CDR3 length: 12 amino acids. Between the trimmed V and J ends, which lost 4 bases and 0 bases, there was a span of 1 base.

This clone has only one observation. The V and J genes are TRBV18 and TRBJ2-1; possible D gene TRBD1, 6 bases. The V gene lost 3 bases and the J gene lost 0 bases, with 9 bases spanning the gap. The V gene's germline CDR1 is KGHSH and CDR2 LQKENI. CDR3 length: 15 residues. This CDR3 is CASSPQGTSYNEQFF. DNA of the CDR3: TGTGCCAGCTCACCGCAGGGGACCTCCTACAATGAGCAGTTCTTC.

This rearrangement joins TRBV14 to TRBJ1-5; 7 bases match TRBD1. V dropped 5 bases and J dropped 9; count of bases not matched to a gene: 16. The CDR3 sequence is 16 residues long. In germline, CDR1 is SGHDN, CDR2 FVKESK. The CDR3: CASSAYTMTGSGPQHF. DNA for the CDR3: TGTGCCAGCAGCGCGTATACGATGACAGGGTCGGGGCCCCAGCATTTT.

The chain couples TRBV5-4 to TRBJ1-3; D uncertain. V was clipped by 0 bases and J by 0 bases, with 4 bases between them. Germline values: CDR1 SGHNT, CDR2 YYREEE (reference sequence). CDR3 length equals 14 residues. In DNA form, the CDR3 reads TGTGCCAGCAGCTTGGACAGCTCTGGAAACACCATATATTTT. This translates into CASSLDSSGNTIYF.

This chain links TRBV7-3 with TRBJ2-3; TRBD1 matches 9 bases. The CDR3 covers 16 residues. Trimming took 7 bases from V and 6 from J; bases not matched to a gene: 14. CDR1 and CDR2 (germline): SGHTA, FQGTGA. For the CDR3, the DNA is TGTGCCAGCACCATGCATTGGGACAGGGTTCACGATACGCAGTATTTT. Residues: CASTMHWDRVHDTQYF. Based on the CDR3 plus reference TRBV7-3 and TRBJ2-3, the full variable domain is GAGVSQTPSNKVTEKGKYVELRCDPISGHTALYWYRQSLGQGPEFLIYFQGTGAADDSGLPNDRFFAVRPEGSVSTLKIQRTERGDSAVYLCASTMHWDRVHDTQYFGPGTRLTVL.

This chain uses TRBV18 with TRBJ2-7; D is unresolved. Trimming took off 3 bases at V and 6 bases at J, with 24 bases between the two ends. The germline gives CDR1 KGHSH, CDR2 LQKENI. The CDR3 spans 17 residues. The CDR3: CASSPGELWERGREQYF. The CDR3 DNA sequence: TGTGCCAGCTCACCCGGCGAGTTGTGGGAAAGAGGTCGCGAGCAGTACTTC. Together with reference TRBV18 and TRBJ2-7, the CDR3 gives the full variable domain: NAGVMQNPRHLVRRRGQEARLRCSPMKGHSHVYWYRQLPEEGLKFMVYLQKENIIDESGMPKERFSAEFPKEGPSILRIQQVVRGDSAAYFCASSPGELWERGREQYFGPGTRLTVT.

The chain combines TRBV9 with TRBJ1-4; 7 bases align to TRBD1. The V segment lost 0 bases and the J segment 8 bases; nucleotides outside the gene matches: 4. This CDR3 has 14 residues. Germline CDR1 and CDR2: SGDLS and YYNGEE. The CDR3 spells CASSVGQGGEKLFF. The CDR3 region has the DNA TGTGCCAGCAGCGTAGGACAGGGTGGGGAAAAACTGTTTTTT.

The chain uses TRBV7-9 and TRBJ2-7, with a possible D match to TRBD1 (5 bases). The CDR3 sequence is 13 residues long. With 4 bases removed from V and 3 bases from J, the gap between germline ends came to 10 bases. The germline gives CDR1 SEHNR, CDR2 FQNEAQ (reference sequence). CDR3 coding DNA: TGTGCCAGCAGCTCGACAGTTAACTACGAGCAGTACTTC. Its protein product is CASSSTVNYEQYF.

The V call is TRBV7-2, the J call TRBJ2-5, with D tentatively TRBD1 (6 bases). The V gene lost 3 bases and the J gene lost 4 bases, with 15 bases spanning the gap. CDR3 length: 15 amino acids. CDR1 and CDR2 (germline): SGHTA, FQGNSA. The CDR3 reads CASSLTGGRVETQYF. The CDR3 DNA reads as TGTGCCAGCAGCTTGACAGGCGGCAGGGTAGAGACCCAGTACTTC.

This CDR3 reads CASSQIGGRTSGANVLTF. The CDR3 nucleotides are TGTGCCAGCAGCCAAATTGGGGGCAGAACTTCTGGGGCCAACGTCCTGACTTTC. This chain connects TRBV7-3 to TRBJ2-6, with D maybe TRBD1 (6 bases). V lost 5 bases and J 1 base, leaving 18 bases between the germline ends. Germline values: CDR1 SGHTA, CDR2 FQGTGA. The CDR3 has 18 residues. Full variable domain (missing parts from reference TRBV7-3 and TRBJ2-6): GAGVSQTPSNKVTEKGKYVELRCDPISGHTALYWYRQSLGQGPEFLIYFQGTGAADDSGLPNDRFFAVRPEGSVSTLKIQRTERGDSAVYLCASSQIGGRTSGANVLTFGAGSRLTVL.

The chain employs TRBV6-1 and TRBJ2-6, with TRBD1 matching over 7 bases. The germline V gene has CDR1 MNHNS and CDR2 SASEGT. The CDR3 loop spans 15 amino acids. V lost 8 bases to trimming and J lost 1 base; unmatched junction nucleotides: 5. Here the CDR3 reads CASGNRGSGANVLTF. Written as DNA, the CDR3 is TGTGCCAGCGGCAACAGGGGATCTGGGGCCAACGTCCTGACTTTC.

Regarding this clone: This specimen includes other DNA sequences encoding the same CDR3. V gene TRBV5-1 combines with J gene TRBJ2-5; 11 bases are a match to TRBD1. Germline loops: CDR1 SGHRS, CDR2 YFSETQ. With V trimmed by 4 bases and J by 5 bases, 7 bases remained unmatched. This CDR3 is 15 amino acids long. The chain's CDR3 is CASSAGTGGWETQYF. In DNA form, the CDR3 reads TGCGCCAGCAGCGCCGGGACAGGGGGTTGGGAGACCCAGTACTTC.

The chain links TRBV5-1 to TRBJ2-7; TRBD2 agrees at 13 bases. The J segment lost 3 bases and the V segment lost 5 bases, leaving 5 bases of the junction unmatched. The CDR3 spans 15 residues. Per germline, CDR1 SGHRS and CDR2 YFSETQ. CDR3 amino acids: CASSRTSGSSYEQYF. DNA of the CDR3: TGCGCCAGCAGTCGGACTAGCGGGAGTAGCTACGAGCAGTACTTC.

V gene TRBV6-1 combines with J gene TRBJ2-3; no definite D call. Germline CDR1 reads MNHNS; CDR2 reads SASEGT. V shed 5 bases and J shed 5 bases, with 5 bases lying between them. CDR3 length equals 11 residues. DNA of the CDR3: TGTGCCAGCAGTTTAAGAGATACGCAGTATTTT. Its translation: CASSLRDTQYF.

The J gene is TRBJ2-1, the V gene TRBV10-1; TRBD2 matches at 7 bases. This CDR3 spans 16 amino acids. The junction had 11 bases not matched to a gene; V was cut back by 2 bases and J by 7 bases. Germline loops: CDR1 WNHNN, CDR2 SYGVQD (reference sequence). The CDR3 DNA reads TGCGCCAGCAGTGAGAACCCGGGGGGTCAGATGAATGAGCAGTTCTTC. Amino acid sequence: CASSENPGGQMNEQFF.

The chain carries TRBV27 and TRBJ1-1; no reliable D call. CDR3 length: 13 amino acids. V lost 1 base, J lost 6 bases, and 9 bases lay in between. CDR1 and CDR2 (germline): MNHEY, SMNVEV (reference sequence). The CDR3 here is CASSLWGTAEAFF. The CDR3 bases are TGTGCCAGCAGTTTATGGGGAACGGCTGAAGCTTTCTTT.

The rearrangement links TRBV28 to TRBJ2-7; D is tentatively TRBD1 or TRBD2 (6 bases each). Trimming pared 8 bases from V and 2 bases from J, leaving 13 bases between. Per germline, CDR1 MDHEN and CDR2 SYDVKM. The CDR3 loop spans 13 amino acids. The CDR3 reads CASGGTPTYEQYF. The CDR3 nucleotides read TGTGCCAGCGGCGGGACACCGACCTACGAGCAGTACTTC.

This rearrangement joins TRBV2 to TRBJ1-2; no firm D call. V gave up 7 bases and J gave up 2 bases, with 8 bases separating them. CDR3 length equals 12 residues. CDR1 and CDR2 from the germline V gene are SNHLY and FYNNEI. CDR3: CASTPENYGYTF. DNA of the CDR3: TGTGCCAGCACTCCAGAAAACTATGGCTACACCTTC. The full variable domain, rest sourced from reference TRBV2 and TRBJ1-2, is EPEVTQTPSHQVTQMGQEVILRCVPISNHLYFYWYRQILGQKVEFLVSFYNNEISEKSEIFDDQFSVERPDGSNFTLKIRSTKLEDSAMYFCASTPENYGYTFGSGTRLTVV.

This sequence joins TRBV11-2 and TRBJ2-4, with TRBD2 as a possible D gene (6 bases). Germline loops: CDR1 SGHAT, CDR2 FQNNGV. The V end was cut by 10 bases, the J end by 0 bases, with 10 bases between. CDR3 length equals 13 residues. In DNA form, the CDR3 reads TGTGCCACCCAGGGACTAGCCAAAAACATTCAGTACTTC. Its protein is CATQGLAKNIQYF.

This clone has only one observation. V and J are TRBV14 and TRBJ1-1; possible D gene TRBD1, 5 bases. Germline V gives CDR1 SGHDN, CDR2 FVKESK. V was shortened by 0 bases and J by 7 bases, with 15 bases between the two germline ends. This CDR3 has 15 amino acids. CDR3: CASSQDMGVWGEAFF. Written as DNA, the CDR3 is TGTGCCAGCAGCCAAGATATGGGGGTTTGGGGTGAAGCTTTCTTT.